Listed below are T cell receptor beta chains from one sample, sequenced in a study of T cell responses to AZD1222 COVID-19 vaccine. Using immunoSEQ multiplex PCR, the repertoire was profiled, and TCRdb retains in-frame clones only, with some absent. The data hold more than 110,000 clones, with 93% observed a single time. The material sequenced was peripheral blood, taken on day 0 of AZD1222 vaccination. The receptors derive from an adult in good health. Each CDR3 is given with its conserved first and last residue. A D gene is named only where the DNA matches it firmly. Size is stated for part of the rows, as once, few or many counts, or as a class when the clone is expanded.

size: NA; V: TRBV7-9; D: NA; J: TRBJ2-7; CDR3: CASSLGATVSYEQYF; DNA: TGTGCCAGCAGCTTAGGGGCGACGGTCTCCTACGAGCAGTACTTC
size: NA; V: TRBV25-1; D: TRBD2; J: TRBJ2-3; CDR3: CASSRTSGSQADTQYF; DNA: TGTGCCAGCAGTAGGACTAGCGGGAGTCAGGCAGATACGCAGTATTTT
size: NA; V: TRBV29-1; D: NA; J: TRBJ2-1; CDR3: CSVAQDGQFF; DNA: TGCAGCGTTGCGCAGGACGGACAGTTCTTC
size: NA; V: TRBV3-1/TRBV3-2; D: NA; J: TRBJ1-2; CDR3: CASSQSRVYGYTF; DNA: TGTGCCAGCAGCCAATCCAGGGTCTATGGCTACACCTTC
size: NA; V: TRBV27; D: NA; J: TRBJ2-7; CDR3: CASGFVGNSYEQYF; DNA: TGTGCCAGCGGTTTTGTCGGGAACTCCTACGAGCAGTACTTC
size: NA; V: TRBV14; D: NA; J: TRBJ1-1; CDR3: CASSPQNTEAFF; DNA: TGTGCCAGCAGCCCCCAGAACACTGAAGCTTTCTTT
size: NA; V: TRBV10-1; D: TRBD2; J: TRBJ2-7; CDR3: CASSEGLAGAEQYF; DNA: TGCGCCAGCAGTGAGGGACTAGCGGGAGCCGAGCAGTACTTC
size: NA; V: TRBV12-3/TRBV12-4; D: NA; J: TRBJ1-2; CDR3: CASSRGGDYGYTF; DNA: TGTGCCAGCAGCCGGGGAGGGGACTATGGCTACACCTTC
size: NA; V: TRBV2; D: NA; J: TRBJ1-1; CDR3: CASMVNTEAFF; DNA: TGTGCCAGCATGGTGAACACTGAAGCTTTCTTT
size: NA; V: TRBV12-3/TRBV12-4; D: NA; J: TRBJ2-2; CDR3: CASSLAYTGELFF; DNA: TGTGCCAGCAGTTTGGCCTATACCGGGGAGCTGTTTTTT
size: NA; V: TRBV3-1/TRBV3-2; D: NA; J: TRBJ2-6; CDR3: CASSQDPGSGANVLTF; DNA: TGTGCCAGCAGCCAAGATCCAGGATCTGGGGCCAACGTCCTGACTTTC
size: NA; V: TRBV4-1; D: NA; J: TRBJ2-3; CDR3: CASRSTGIGTDTQYF; DNA: TGCGCCAGCAGATCCACGGGGATTGGCACAGATACGCAGTATTTT
size: NA; V: TRBV3-1/TRBV3-2; D: TRBD1; J: TRBJ1-6; CDR3: CASSQPATGNNSPLHF; DNA: TGTGCCAGCAGCCAACCCGCGACAGGGAATAATTCACCCCTCCACTTT
size: NA; V: TRBV5-4; D: TRBD1; J: TRBJ2-7; CDR3: CASSRDSYEQYF; DNA: TGTGCCAGCAGCAGGGACAGCTACGAGCAGTACTTC
size: NA; V: TRBV29-1; D: TRBD1; J: TRBJ1-2; CDR3: CSVERDRVDYGYTF; DNA: TGCAGCGTTGAGAGGGACAGGGTTGACTATGGCTACACCTTC
size: NA; V: TRBV5-1; D: NA; J: TRBJ2-7; CDR3: CASSPLGSGKAYEQYF; DNA: TGCGCCAGCAGCCCCCTCGGTTCAGGGAAGGCCTACGAGCAGTACTTC
size: NA; V: TRBV2; D: TRBD2; J: TRBJ2-7; CDR3: CASRKGTSGSYEQYF; DNA: TGTGCCAGCAGGAAAGGGACTAGCGGCTCCTACGAGCAGTACTTC
size: NA; V: TRBV30; D: TRBD1; J: TRBJ1-6; CDR3: CAWSGGRGPSPLHF; DNA: TGTGCCTGGAGTGGGGGCAGGGGGCCTTCACCCCTCCACTTT
size: NA; V: TRBV25-1; D: NA; J: TRBJ1-1; CDR3: CASSGSLDTEAFF; DNA: TGTGCCAGCAGTGGCTCACTGGACACTGAAGCTTTCTTT
size: NA; V: TRBV24-1; D: TRBD2; J: TRBJ2-3; CDR3: CATSDPSGRARDTQYF; DNA: TGTGCCACCAGTGACCCTAGCGGGAGGGCCCGGGATACGCAGTATTTT
size: NA; V: TRBV5-1; D: TRBD2; J: TRBJ2-1; CDR3: CASSLGLAAYNEQFF; DNA: TGCGCCAGCAGCTTAGGGCTAGCGGCCTACAATGAGCAGTTCTTC
size: NA; V: TRBV2; D: NA; J: TRBJ1-1; CDR3: CASRFPDRQDTEAFF; DNA: TGTGCCAGCAGGTTTCCGGACAGACAAGACACTGAAGCTTTCTTT
size: NA; V: TRBV11-2; D: NA; J: TRBJ2-1; CDR3: CASSLDRSNIYNEQFF; DNA: TGTGCCAGCAGCTTAGATCGGTCCAACATCTACAATGAGCAGTTCTTC
size: NA; V: TRBV19; D: NA; J: TRBJ2-7; CDR3: CASSISGAAGEQYF; DNA: TGTGCCAGTAGTATTTCAGGGGCCGCTGGAGAGCAGTACTTC
size: NA; V: TRBV30; D: TRBD1; J: TRBJ1-2; CDR3: CAWSFGTVDGYTF; DNA: TGTGCCTGGAGTTTTGGGACAGTCGATGGCTACACCTTC
size: NA; V: TRBV6-5; D: NA; J: TRBJ1-2; CDR3: CASSYQRELANYGYTF; DNA: TGTGCCAGCAGTTACCAACGGGAGTTGGCGAACTATGGCTACACCTTC
size: NA; V: TRBV19; D: NA; J: TRBJ1-1; CDR3: CASSISQMNTEAFF; DNA: TGTGCCAGTAGTATAAGTCAGATGAACACTGAAGCTTTCTTT
size: NA; V: TRBV7-9; D: NA; J: TRBJ2-2; CDR3: CASSTSPGMNTGELFF; DNA: TGTGCCAGCAGCACCTCACCAGGAATGAACACCGGGGAGCTGTTTTTT
size: once; V: TRBV7-3; D: NA; J: TRBJ2-2; CDR3: CASSLTGTNTGELFF; DNA: TGTGCCAGCAGCTTAACCGGAACGAACACCGGGGAGCTGTTTTTT
size: NA; V: TRBV24-1; D: NA; J: TRBJ2-5; CDR3: CATSDLNAGTQYF; DNA: TGTGCCACCAGTGATTTGAATGCGGGGACCCAGTACTTC
size: NA; V: TRBV6-6; D: NA; J: TRBJ1-1; CDR3: CASSYSRAGTTEAFF; DNA: TGTGCCAGCAGTTACTCGAGGGCAGGGACAACTGAAGCTTTCTTT
size: NA; V: TRBV10-3; D: NA; J: TRBJ1-2; CDR3: CAISAVRGGNYGYTF; DNA: TGTGCCATCAGTGCTGTCAGAGGGGGGAACTATGGCTACACCTTC
size: NA; V: TRBV27; D: TRBD1; J: TRBJ1-2; CDR3: CASSQGTDFTNYGYTF; DNA: TGTGCCAGCAGTCAAGGGACAGATTTTACTAACTATGGCTACACCTTC
size: NA; V: TRBV4-2; D: NA; J: TRBJ2-5; CDR3: CASSQDASGRETQYF; DNA: TGTGCCAGCAGCCAAGATGCTTCCGGTCGTGAGACCCAGTACTTC
size: once; V: TRBV4-1; D: NA; J: TRBJ2-7; CDR3: CASSQDTRRSSYEQYF; DNA: TGCGCCAGCAGCCAAGATACGAGGCGGAGCTCCTACGAGCAGTACTTC
size: NA; V: TRBV6-5; D: TRBD2; J: TRBJ2-7; CDR3: CASRRRLAGAYEQYF; DNA: TGTGCCAGCAGACGCAGACTAGCGGGTGCCTACGAGCAGTACTTC
size: NA; V: TRBV27; D: TRBD2; J: TRBJ2-3; CDR3: CASSSRTSGRITDTQYF; DNA: TGTGCCAGCAGTTCCCGGACTAGCGGGAGAATCACAGATACGCAGTATTTT
size: NA; V: TRBV5-1; D: TRBD2; J: TRBJ2-3; CDR3: CATALAGETDTQYF; DNA: TGCGCCACTGCACTAGCGGGAGAGACAGATACGCAGTATTTT
size: NA; V: TRBV6-5; D: TRBD2; J: TRBJ2-7; CDR3: CASSWSSGSAYEQYF; DNA: TGTGCCAGCAGTTGGAGTAGCGGGAGCGCCTACGAGCAGTACTTC
size: NA; V: TRBV28; D: TRBD2; J: TRBJ2-1; CDR3: CASRERLAGEQFF; DNA: TGTGCCAGCAGGGAAAGACTAGCAGGGGAGCAGTTCTTC
size: NA; V: TRBV14; D: TRBD1; J: TRBJ2-7; CDR3: CASSQAGTGVSYEQYF; DNA: TGTGCCAGCAGCCAGGCCGGGACAGGGGTGAGTTACGAGCAGTACTTC
size: NA; V: TRBV5-1; D: NA; J: TRBJ1-2; CDR3: CASRSAPSYGYTF; DNA: TGCGCCAGCAGATCCGCCCCTTCCTATGGCTACACCTTC
size: NA; V: TRBV13; D: NA; J: TRBJ2-2; CDR3: CASRGPPNTGELFF; DNA: TGTGCCAGCCGGGGGCCTCCGAACACCGGGGAGCTGTTTTTT
size: NA; V: TRBV14; D: NA; J: TRBJ2-3; CDR3: CASSQRRLRDTDTQYF; DNA: TGTGCCAGCAGCCAAAGGAGGCTGCGGGACACAGATACGCAGTATTTT
size: NA; V: TRBV11-2; D: NA; J: TRBJ2-2; CDR3: CASRRDRQNTGELFF; DNA: TGTGCCAGCAGGCGCGACAGGCAAAACACCGGGGAGCTGTTTTTT
size: NA; V: TRBV30; D: NA; J: TRBJ2-5; CDR3: CAWRWGLLETQYF; DNA: TGTGCCTGGAGATGGGGGCTTTTAGAGACCCAGTACTTC
size: NA; V: TRBV15; D: NA; J: TRBJ2-7; CDR3: CATSSFLMGTGDSYEQYF; DNA: TGTGCCACCAGCAGCTTCCTTATGGGGACCGGGGATTCCTACGAGCAGTACTTC
size: NA; V: TRBV9; D: TRBD1; J: TRBJ2-7; CDR3: CASSVGQGRYEQYF; DNA: TGTGCCAGCAGCGTAGGACAGGGTCGCTACGAGCAGTACTTC
size: NA; V: TRBV19; D: NA; J: TRBJ1-2; CDR3: CASSIGYRANYGYTF; DNA: TGTGCCAGTAGTATCGGATACAGGGCTAACTATGGCTACACCTTC
size: NA; V: TRBV11-2; D: TRBD1; J: TRBJ1-2; CDR3: CASSTWDRARNYGYTF; DNA: TGTGCCAGCAGCACCTGGGACAGGGCCCGTAACTATGGCTACACCTTC
size: NA; V: TRBV19; D: NA; J: TRBJ1-5; CDR3: CASSIGRYSNQPQHF; DNA: TGTGCCAGTAGTATCGGGAGGTATAGCAATCAGCCCCAGCATTTT
size: NA; V: TRBV7-8; D: TRBD1; J: TRBJ2-4; CDR3: CASSLAIDTATGTEKNIQYF; DNA: TGTGCCAGCAGCTTAGCGATAGACACCGCTACCGGGACAGAGAAAAACATTCAGTACTTC
size: few; V: TRBV5-1; D: NA; J: TRBJ2-7; CDR3: CASSLVTGITYEQYF; DNA: TGCGCCAGCAGCTTGGTTACAGGGATCACCTACGAGCAGTACTTC